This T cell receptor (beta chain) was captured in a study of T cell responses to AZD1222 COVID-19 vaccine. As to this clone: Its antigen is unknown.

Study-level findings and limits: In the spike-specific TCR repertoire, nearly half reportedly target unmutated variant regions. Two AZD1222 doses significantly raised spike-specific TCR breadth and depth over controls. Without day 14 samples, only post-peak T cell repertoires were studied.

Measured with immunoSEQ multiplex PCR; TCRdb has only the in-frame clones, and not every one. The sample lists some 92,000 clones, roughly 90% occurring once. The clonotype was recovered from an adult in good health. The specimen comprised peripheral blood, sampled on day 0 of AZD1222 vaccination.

In DNA form, the CDR3 reads TGTGCCAGCAGTTTATCCGCGGGCACCGGGGAGCTGTTTTTT. Its translation: CASSLSAGTGELFF. The chain employs TRBV27 and TRBJ2-2; D may be TRBD2 (5 bases). The CDR3 has 14 residues. Germline V gene lookup returns CDR1 MNHEY and CDR2 SMNVEV (reference sequence). Trimming shortened V by 0 bases and J by 4 bases, and 6 bases separated the two germline ends.